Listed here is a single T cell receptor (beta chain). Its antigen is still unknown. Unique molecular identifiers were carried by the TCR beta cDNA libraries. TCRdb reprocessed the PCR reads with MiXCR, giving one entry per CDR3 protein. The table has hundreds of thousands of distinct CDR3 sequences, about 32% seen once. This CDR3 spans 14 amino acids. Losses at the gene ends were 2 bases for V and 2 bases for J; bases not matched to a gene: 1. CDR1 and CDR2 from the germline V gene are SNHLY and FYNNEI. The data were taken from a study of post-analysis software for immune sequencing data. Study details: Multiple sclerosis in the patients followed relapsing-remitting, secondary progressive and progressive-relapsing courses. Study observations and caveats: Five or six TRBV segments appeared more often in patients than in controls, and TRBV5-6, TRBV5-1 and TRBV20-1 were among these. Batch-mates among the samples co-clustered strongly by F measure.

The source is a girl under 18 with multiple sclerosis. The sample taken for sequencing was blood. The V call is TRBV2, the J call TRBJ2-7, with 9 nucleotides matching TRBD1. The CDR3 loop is CASSEWDRAYEQYF. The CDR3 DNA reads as TGTGCCAGCAGTGAATGGGACAGGGCCTACGAGCAGTACTTC.